The 14 T cell receptor beta chains in this list originate from one sample, sequenced in a study of beta chain features in type 1 diabetes. Sequencing targeted expressed TCRB transcripts, as all isolated RNA had been reverse transcribed. This table comes from immunoSEQ multiplex PCR, and its TCRdb copy is limited to in-frame clones, with some not included. The sample holds hundreds of thousands of clones, 17% seen once. Sequenced material: naive CD4+ T cells from blood. These receptors were obtained from a young woman in good health.

Only a few counts were recorded for this clone. This sequence joins TRBV7-2 and TRBJ2-2, with D perhaps TRBD2 (6 bases). This CDR3 is 16 amino acids long. V lost 8 bases to trimming and J lost 6 bases, with 22 bases between them. CDR1 is SGHTA and CDR2 is FQGNSA in the germline V gene. This chain's CDR3 is CASRPGVLLGAGELFF. The CDR3, as DNA: TGTGCCAGCCGACCGGGAGTCCTACTAGGGGCCGGGGAGCTGTTTTTT.

The chain joins TRBV5-6 to TRBJ2-5, with a possible D match to TRBD1 (5 bases). Looked up from germline, CDR1 is SGHDT and CDR2 is YYEEEE. CDR3 size: 14 residues. Trimming left V 4 bases short and J 2 bases short, with 12 bases between. The CDR3 DNA follows: TGTGCCAGCAGCCCAAGGGGAAATCAAGAGACCCAGTACTTC. It translates to CASSPRGNQETQYF.

The gene calls are TRBV29-1 and TRBJ2-3; TRBD1 agrees at 8 bases. V lost 6 bases to trimming and J lost 5 bases; unmatched junction nucleotides: 1. This CDR3 has 11 residues. From germline, CDR1 is SQVTM and CDR2 ANQGSEA. CDR3 sequence: CSVGQVDTQYF. CDR3 in DNA: TGCAGCGTGGGACAGGTAGATACGCAGTATTTT.

In nucleotides, the CDR3 is TGTGCCAGTAGCCACGTCAGCGTCGTTAGTAGCACAGATACGCAGTATTTT. Protein product: CASSHVSVVSSTDTQYF. V gene TRBV19 combines with J gene TRBJ2-3, with D unresolved. The CDR3 totals 17 residues. In germline, CDR1 is LNHDA, CDR2 SQIVND (reference sequence). V gave up 6 bases and J gave up 0 bases, with 19 bases separating them.

This clone was recorded a few times. One junction end does not reproduce the germline sequence, and a read error may be involved. This sequence joins TRBV5-4 and TRBJ2-7; TRBD2 aligns across 7 bases. Per germline, CDR1 SGHNT and CDR2 YYREEE (reference sequence). The CDR3 extends over 14 amino acids. In nucleotides, the CDR3 is TGCGCCAGCAGCCCGGGAGGTCGCCCCTACGAGCAGTACTTC. Translation: CASSPGGRPYEQYF.

This clone was seen more than once but under ten times. The V gene is TRBV20-1, the J gene TRBJ2-3, with 8 nucleotides matching TRBD2. The CDR3 loop spans 11 amino acids. CDR1 and CDR2 (germline): DFQATT, SNEGSKA (reference sequence). V gave up 7 bases and J gave up 6 bases; unmatched junction bases: 3. CDR3 sequence reads: CSVLAGDTQYF. DNA of the CDR3: TGCAGTGTCCTAGCGGGCGATACGCAGTATTTT.

The chain combines TRBV21-1 with TRBJ2-2. TRBV21-1 corresponds to a pseudogene. The CDR3 is 12 residues long. The CDR3 region is CASSNHTGELFF. The CDR3 coding sequence is TGTGCCAGCAGCAACCACACCGGGGAGCTGTTTTTT.

This clone was found a few times. V gene TRBV5-1 combines with J gene TRBJ2-5, with TRBD1 as a possible D gene (5 bases). The germline V gene has CDR1 SGHRS and CDR2 YFSETQ. The CDR3 sequence is 16 residues long. V was shortened by 1 base and J by 1 base, with 14 bases between the two germline ends. In nucleotides, the CDR3 is TGCGCCAGCAGCTTGAGGGGCGAGCTCCTCCAAGAGACCCAGTACTTC. It is translated as CASSLRGELLQETQYF.

The chain links TRBV6-1 to TRBJ2-3; no firm D call. Germline V gene data show CDR1 as MNHNS and CDR2 as SASEGT. V lost 5 bases and J 6 bases, leaving 12 bases between the germline ends. This CDR3 spans 13 amino acids. The CDR3 reads CASSFQSGDTQYF. In DNA form, the CDR3 reads TGTGCCAGCAGTTTCCAAAGTGGCGATACGCAGTATTTT.

This clone was observed once. The J gene is TRBJ2-3, the V gene TRBV6-1; TRBD2 agrees at 9 bases. With 7 bases clipped from V and 7 bases from J, the junction kept 12 bases outside the gene matches. CDR1 and CDR2 from the germline V gene are MNHNS and SASEGT. The CDR3 is 15 amino acids. As DNA, the CDR3 is TGTGCCAGCACAGTTCCCGGACTAGCGCTCCATACGCAGTATTTT. Its translation is CASTVPGLALHTQYF.

A few counts support this clone. The same CDR3 can be traced to other DNA sequences in this sample. The chain carries TRBV28 and TRBJ2-1, with D unresolved. V gave up 7 bases and J gave up 0 bases, with 4 bases separating them. CDR1 is MDHEN, CDR2 SYDVKM, per germline. The length of the CDR3 is 12 residues. As DNA, the CDR3 is TGTGCCAGCATCAGCTCCTACAATGAGCAGTTCTTC. It yields the protein CASISSYNEQFF.

The V call is TRBV5-1, the J call TRBJ2-3, with no clear D. The CDR3 is 15 residues long. In germline, CDR1 is SGHRS, CDR2 YFSETQ. The ends were cut back, 7 bases at V and 4 bases at J, with 19 bases in the middle. The CDR3 region has the DNA TGCGCCAGCTCCCTCCAATCAAAGACCGCAGATACGCAGTATTTT. Its protein product is CASSLQSKTADTQYF.

The rearrangement uses TRBV6-6 and TRBJ2-3; D not resolved. V was shortened by 2 bases and J by 4 bases, with 13 bases between the two germline ends. Germline CDR1 and CDR2: MNHNY and SVGAGI (reference sequence). This CDR3 is built from 15 residues. CDR3 sequence (DNA): TGTGCCAGCAGTTACGGTTGGGGTAAATCAGATACGCAGTATTTT. It translates to CASSYGWGKSDTQYF.

This clone was counted only a few times. DNA of the CDR3: TGTGCCACCAGCAGAGACCCGTCGGACAGGGGTAACTATGGCTACACCTTC. It yields the protein CATSRDPSDRGNYGYTF. The chain employs TRBV15 and TRBJ1-2; 9 bases align to TRBD1. Germline V gene sequence: CDR1 LNHNV, CDR2 YYDKDF (reference sequence). With V trimmed by 0 bases and J by 1 base, 6 bases remained unmatched. The CDR3 consists of 17 residues.